The sequence of this T cell receptor beta chain was determined in a study of shared T cell receptors in the human thymus. This table comes from immunoSEQ multiplex PCR, and its TCRdb copy is limited to in-frame clones, with some not included. The sample lists about 610,000 clones, 88% seen once, with 0.0095% to 0.013% in the top ten. Separately, the same data were catalogued under a study of human thymus T cells. That work adds: In corrective heart surgery, resections were taken, and these provided the thymus tissue.

The clonotype originates from a boy younger than two with a congenital heart defect. The specimen was thymocytes.

The CDR3 spells CASSLRVGRAYNEQFF. The DNA for the CDR3 is TGTGCCAGCAGCTTGAGGGTCGGGAGGGCCTACAATGAGCAGTTCTTC. The rearrangement joins TRBV5-4 to TRBJ2-1, with TRBD2 matching 8 bases. V dropped 1 base and J dropped 2; count of bases not matched to a gene: 5. Germline CDR1 is SGHNT and CDR2 is YYREEE (reference sequence). This CDR3 contains 16 residues.